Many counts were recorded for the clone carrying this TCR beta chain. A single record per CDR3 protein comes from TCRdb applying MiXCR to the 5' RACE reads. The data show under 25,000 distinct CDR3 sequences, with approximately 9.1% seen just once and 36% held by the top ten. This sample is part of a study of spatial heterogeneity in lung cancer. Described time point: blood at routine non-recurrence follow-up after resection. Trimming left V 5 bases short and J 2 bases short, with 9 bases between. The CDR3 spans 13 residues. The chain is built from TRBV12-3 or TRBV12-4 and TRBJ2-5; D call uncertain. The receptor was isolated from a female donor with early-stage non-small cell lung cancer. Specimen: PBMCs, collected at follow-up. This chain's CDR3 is CASSANPQETQYF. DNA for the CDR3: TGTGCCAGCAGTGCAAACCCTCAAGAGACCCAGTACTTC.